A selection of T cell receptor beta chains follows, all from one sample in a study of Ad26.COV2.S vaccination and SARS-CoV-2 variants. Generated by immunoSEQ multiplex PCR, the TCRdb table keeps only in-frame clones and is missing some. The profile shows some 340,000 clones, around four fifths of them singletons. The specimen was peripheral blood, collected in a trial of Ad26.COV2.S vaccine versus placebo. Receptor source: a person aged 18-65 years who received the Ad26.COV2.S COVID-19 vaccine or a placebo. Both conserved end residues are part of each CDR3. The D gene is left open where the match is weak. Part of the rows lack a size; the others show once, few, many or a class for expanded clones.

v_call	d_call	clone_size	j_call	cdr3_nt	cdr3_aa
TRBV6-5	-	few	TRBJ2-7	TGTGCCAGCACCGAAGTGGGCGACGAGCAGTACTTC	CASTEVGDEQYF
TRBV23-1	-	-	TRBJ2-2	TGCGCCAGCACCCTACCATTGAGACGCACCGGGGAGCTGTTTTTT	CASTLPLRRTGELFF
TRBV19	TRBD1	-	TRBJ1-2	TGTGCCAGTAGTATCTTTGGGACAGGGTCCTACTATGGCTACACCTTC	CASSIFGTGSYYGYTF
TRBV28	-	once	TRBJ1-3	TGTGCCAGCAGCCCGGTGGCAGGCTTGATATATTTT	CASSPVAGLIYF
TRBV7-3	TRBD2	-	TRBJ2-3	TGTGCCAGCAGCTTACTGAGACTAGCGAGCACAGATACGCAGTATTTT	CASSLLRLASTDTQYF
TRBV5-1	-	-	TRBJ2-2	TGCGCCAGCAGCTTGGTCGGCAGGGGGAACACCGGGGAGCTGTTTTTT	CASSLVGRGNTGELFF
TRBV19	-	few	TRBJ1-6	TGTGCCAGTAGTAAAGCAGAAGCCCATAATTCACCCCTCCACTTT	CASSKAEAHNSPLHF
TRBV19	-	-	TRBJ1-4	TGTGCCAGTAGTATCGTATTGGACGAAAAACTGTTTTTT	CASSIVLDEKLFF
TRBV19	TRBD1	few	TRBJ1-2	TGTGCCAGTAGTGCCCGTTGGGGACAGGGGGCGTCTACCCGCGGCTACACCTTC	CASSARWGQGASTRGYTF
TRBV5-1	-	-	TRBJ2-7	TGCGCCAGCAGCTTGGCCGGGACTCCCGAGCAGTACTTC	CASSLAGTPEQYF
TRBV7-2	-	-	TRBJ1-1	TGTGCCAGCAGCTTACGGTGGGGCACTGAAGCTTTCTTT	CASSLRWGTEAFF
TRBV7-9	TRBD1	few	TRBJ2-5	TGTGCCAGCAGGGTCCGGGACAGGGATCAGCAAGAGACCCAGTACTTC	CASRVRDRDQQETQYF
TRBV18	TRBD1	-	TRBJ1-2	TGTGCCAGCTCACCCGGGACAGAGAACTATGGCTACACCTTC	CASSPGTENYGYTF
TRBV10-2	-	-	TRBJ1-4	TGCGCCAGCAGTGTCGCAGGGTCCACTAATGAAAAACTGTTTTTT	CASSVAGSTNEKLFF
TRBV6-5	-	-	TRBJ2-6	TGTGCCAGCAGCCTTTCTGGGGCCAACGTCCTGACTTTC	CASSLSGANVLTF
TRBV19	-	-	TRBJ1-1	TGTGCCAGTAGTATTGGGAGGATCGTTTATGAAGCTTTCTTT	CASSIGRIVYEAFF
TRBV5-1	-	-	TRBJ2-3	TGCGCCAGCAGCCCCAGGCCCCCTCGCTACACAGATACGCAGTATTTT	CASSPRPPRYTDTQYF
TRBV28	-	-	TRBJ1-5	TGTGCCAGCAGTTTCCAGGGGCTGTTTCAGCCCCAGCATTTT	CASSFQGLFQPQHF
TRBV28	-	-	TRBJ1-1	TGTGCCAGCAGTTTGTTTTTCACTGAAGCTTTCTTT	CASSLFFTEAFF
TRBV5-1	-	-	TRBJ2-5	TGCGCCAGCACCCTACGCCCGGTATCCGAGTACCAAGAGACCCAGTACTTC	CASTLRPVSEYQETQYF
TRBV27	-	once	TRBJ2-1	TGTGCCAGCAGTTTACTCCCCCTCGGGACAATCTACAATGAGCAGTTCTTC	CASSLLPLGTIYNEQFF
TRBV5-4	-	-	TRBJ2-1	TGTGCCAGCAGCTTGTGGCAGGGTAATGAGCAGTTCTTC	CASSLWQGNEQFF
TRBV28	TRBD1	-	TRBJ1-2	TGTGCCAGCAGTTCCCCCGGGACAGGAGAGAATTATGGCTACACCTTC	CASSSPGTGENYGYTF
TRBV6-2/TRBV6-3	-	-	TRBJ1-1	TGTGCCAGCAGTTACTTCTCAGGGAACACTGAAGCTTTCTTT	CASSYFSGNTEAFF
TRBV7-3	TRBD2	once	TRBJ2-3	TGTGCCAGCAGCTCGCAAGGACTAGCGGGGGGCACAGATACGCAGTATTTT	CASSSQGLAGGTDTQYF
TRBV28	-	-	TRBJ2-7	TGTGCCAGCAGTTCTTCCCGACGGTCCTACGAGCAGTACTTC	CASSSSRRSYEQYF
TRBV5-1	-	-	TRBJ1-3	TGCGCCAGCAGCCACGACAGGTCTGGAAACACCATATATTTT	CASSHDRSGNTIYF
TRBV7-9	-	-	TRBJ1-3	TGTGCCAGCAGCTCCGGGACGCACTCTGGAAACACCATATATTTT	CASSSGTHSGNTIYF
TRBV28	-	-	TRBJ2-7	TGTGCCAGCAGTTTACGGGCAGGGAAAAACGAGCAGTACTTC	CASSLRAGKNEQYF
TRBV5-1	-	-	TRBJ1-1	TGCGCCAGCAGCTTGGCTGGGGGATTCACTGAAGCTTTCTTT	CASSLAGGFTEAFF
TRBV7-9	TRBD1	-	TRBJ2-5	TGTGCCAGCAGCCTGGGACAGTCCCAAGAGACCCAGTACTTC	CASSLGQSQETQYF
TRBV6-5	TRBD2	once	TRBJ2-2	TGTGCCTGTCGACTAGCGGGGGACACCGGGGAGCTGTTTTTT	CACRLAGDTGELFF
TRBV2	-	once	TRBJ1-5	TGTGCCAGCACCTCGGTAAGGGGTCAGCCCCAGCATTTT	CASTSVRGQPQHF
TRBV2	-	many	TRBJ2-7	TGTGCCAGCAGGAGGCGACAAAGCTCCTACGAGCAGTACTTC	CASRRRQSSYEQYF